This T cell receptor (beta chain) was captured by sequencing in a study of T cell changes during pregnancy in multiple sclerosis. From germline, CDR1 is MNHNY and CDR2 SVGAGI (reference sequence). There are 13 residues in the CDR3. Trimming at V came to 5 bases and at J to 6 bases, leaving 4 bases not matched to a gene. Profiling relied on immunoSEQ multiplex PCR, and the TCRdb table lists in-frame clones only, not all of them. This sample yields about 40,000 clones, of which over 80% are seen a single time; approximately 5.1% belongs to the top ten. The sample here was peripheral blood, taken in the first trimester of pregnancy. The chain has TRBV6-6 and TRBJ1-2, with 9 bases fitting TRBD1. The clonotype was recovered from a female donor in good health, enrolled as a control in a pregnancy study. CDR3 sequence: CASSPRDRDGYTF. DNA for the CDR3: TGTGCCAGCAGTCCCCGGGACAGGGATGGCTACACCTTC.